These 9 T cell receptor beta chains share one sample of origin, sequenced in a study of T-cell memory formation after mild COVID-19. MiXCR, applied by TCRdb to the 5' RACE reads, yields one record per CDR3 protein. Here the sample spans around 310,000 distinct CDR3 sequences, more than 15% being singletons. The sequenced sample consisted of PBMCs or a T cell subset sorted from them (not recorded which). The origin of the receptors is a man aged 18 to 30 who had mild COVID-19 (a few samples of this study predate the infection). Cell type and time point are not known.

The V gene is TRBV3-1, the J gene TRBJ2-1; D tentatively fits TRBD1 or TRBD2 (5 bases each). The V end lost 0 bases, the J end lost 8 bases, and 17 bases lay between the germline ends. Germline CDR1 LGHDT, CDR2 YNNKEL (reference sequence). The CDR3 is made up of 16 amino acids. CDR3 DNA sequence: TGTGCCAGCAGCCAAGACAAAGGGACCCTTGGGGATGAGCAGTTCTTC. It is translated as CASSQDKGTLGDEQFF.

In this sample, this clonotype turned up a few times. V gene TRBV6-1 combines with J gene TRBJ2-7, with D perhaps TRBD1 (6 bases). This CDR3 spans 11 amino acids. Germline V gene data show CDR1 as MNHNS and CDR2 as SASEGT. The V end was cut by 5 bases, the J end by 6 bases, with 8 bases between. Here the CDR3 reads CASSRTAEQYF. The CDR3 DNA reads as TGTGCCAGCAGTAGGACAGCCGAGCAGTACTTC.

The V and J genes are TRBV5-1 and TRBJ1-4; D call uncertain. This CDR3 contains 15 residues. Germline V lookup: CDR1 SGHRS, CDR2 YFSETQ. Trimming took off 0 bases at V and 4 bases at J, with 10 bases between the two ends. CDR3 nucleotide sequence: TGCGCCAGCAGCTTGGGGTACAGCATTAATGAAAAACTGTTTTTT. This gives the protein CASSLGYSINEKLFF. Full variable domain (missing parts from reference TRBV5-1 and TRBJ1-4): KAGVTQTPRYLIKTRGQQVTLSCSPISGHRSVSWYQQTPGQGLQFLFEYFSETQRNKGNFPGRFSGRQFSNSRSEMNVSTLELGDSALYLCASSLGYSINEKLFFGSGTQLSVL.

This clonotype was picked up a small number of times. The CDR3 sequence: CASSWAEGYEQYF. The CDR3 DNA reads TGTGCCAGCAGTTGGGCAGAAGGCTACGAGCAGTACTTC. The chain joins TRBV27 to TRBJ2-7, with D unresolved. Germline V gene data show CDR1 as MNHEY and CDR2 as SMNVEV (reference sequence). V lost 4 bases to trimming and J lost 3 bases, with 10 bases between them. The CDR3 covers 13 residues.

This clonotype was seen only a few times. The chain carries TRBV12-3 or TRBV12-4 and TRBJ2-7; TRBD2 is a possible D gene (5 bases). Trimming pared 6 bases from V and 5 bases from J, leaving 23 bases between. The CDR3 runs to 16 residues. The CDR3 DNA is TGTGCCAGCAGCCCCAGTCCTCCGGGGTATATCGACGAGCAGTACTTC. This sequence encodes CASSPSPPGYIDEQYF.

The chain employs TRBV4-1 and TRBJ2-3, with 8 bases identical to TRBD1. With 0 bases clipped from V and 2 bases from J, the junction kept 4 bases outside the gene matches. The CDR3 has 16 residues. The germline CDR1 and CDR2 sequences are MGHRA and YSYEKL. The CDR3 nucleotides are TGCGCCAGCAGCCAAGAGAGGACAGGGCCCACAGATACGCAGTATTTT. It is translated as CASSQERTGPTDTQYF.

There are a few counts of this clonotype. The chain uses TRBV5-1 and TRBJ2-3, with unresolved D. The CDR3 loop spans 14 amino acids. V lost 4 bases, J lost 4 bases, and 13 bases lay in between. Germline values: CDR1 SGHRS, CDR2 YFSETQ. The CDR3 coding sequence is TGCGCCAGCAGCGGCGGTGAGCTGGCAGATACGCAGTATTTT. Protein product: CASSGGELADTQYF.

This sequence joins TRBV5-1 and TRBJ1-2; the D gene is possibly TRBD1 (6 bases). Per the germline V gene, CDR1 is SGHRS and CDR2 is YFSETQ. V was clipped by 0 bases and J by 7 bases, with 16 bases between them. The CDR3 contains 15 residues. The CDR3 DNA is TGCGCCAGCAGCTTGGCCCAGGGGCCCCAGGCTGGCTACACCTTC. This sequence encodes CASSLAQGPQAGYTF.

In this sample, this clonotype turned up a few times. The rearrangement uses TRBV29-1 and TRBJ1-1; D unresolved. Trimming took 3 bases from V and 0 from J, leaving 8 bases between them. Germline CDR1 reads SQVTM; CDR2 reads ANQGSEA. The CDR3 consists of 13 residues. The CDR3 here is CSVDVGMNTEAFF. The CDR3 DNA reads as TGCAGCGTTGATGTGGGAATGAACACTGAAGCTTTCTTT.